Listed below are T cell receptor beta chains from one sample, sequenced in a study of cytomegalovirus exposure and HLA in healthy donors. The repertoire was sequenced with immunoSEQ multiplex PCR; TCRdb's copy has only in-frame clones and lacks some. The table shows about 140,000 clones, with roughly 80% occurring only once. Material for sequencing was PBMCs. The receptors originated from a female donor in good health and CMV-seronegative. Each CDR3 is given with its conserved first and last residue. Fields, in order: D gene, clone size, V gene, J gene, CDR3 protein, CDR3 DNA. The D gene is left open where the match is weak. Size tells how often a clone was seen (once, few, many) or the class of an expanded clone, and some rows leave it out.

>-|-|TRBV18|TRBJ1-5
CASSPGQHSNQPQHF
TGTGCCAGCTCACCTGGACAACATAGCAATCAGCCCCAGCATTTT
>-|-|TRBV19|TRBJ1-2
CASSIDTGNGYTF
TGTGCCAGTAGTATAGATACAGGGAACGGCTACACCTTC
>-|-|TRBV19|TRBJ2-1
CASSMVTGASYNEQFF
TGTGCCAGTAGTATGGTGACGGGAGCCTCCTACAATGAGCAGTTCTTC
>TRBD2|-|TRBV10-2|TRBJ2-1
CASSGSGSYNEQFF
TGCGCCAGCAGTGGTAGCGGGTCCTACAATGAGCAGTTCTTC
>TRBD2|-|TRBV5-4|TRBJ2-1
CASSFGLAAEEQFF
TGTGCCAGCAGCTTTGGACTAGCGGCCGAGGAGCAGTTCTTC
>TRBD1|-|TRBV9|TRBJ1-4
CASSARDREEKLFF
TGTGCCAGCAGCGCACGGGACAGGGAAGAAAAACTGTTTTTT
>TRBD1|-|TRBV28|TRBJ2-2
CASIGTGGNGELFF
TGTGCCAGCATAGGGACAGGGGGCAACGGGGAGCTGTTTTTT
>-|once|TRBV28|TRBJ2-7
CASSLRGRTYEQYF
TGTGCCAGCAGTTTACGAGGGCGGACCTACGAGCAGTACTTC
>-|-|TRBV10-1|TRBJ2-7
CAGALYEQYF
TGCGCCGGAGCCCTCTACGAGCAGTACTTC
>-|-|TRBV5-4|TRBJ2-7
CASSFRGARWDEQYF
TGTGCCAGCAGCTTTCGGGGGGCGCGTTGGGACGAGCAGTACTTC
>TRBD1|-|TRBV7-2|TRBJ2-7
CASSRGQLEQYF
TGTGCCAGCAGCAGGGGACAGCTCGAACAGTACTTC
>TRBD1|-|TRBV29-1|TRBJ2-1
CSVERGLSYNEQFF
TGCAGCGTTGAAAGGGGGCTATCCTACAATGAGCAGTTCTTC
>-|-|TRBV4-1|TRBJ2-2
CASSQEPALRAGELFF
TGCGCCAGCAGCCAAGAGCCAGCTCTCAGGGCCGGGGAGCTGTTTTTT
>TRBD2|-|TRBV30|TRBJ2-7
CAWSRSSGAYEQYF
TGTGCCTGGAGTCGATCTAGCGGGGCCTACGAGCAGTACTTC
>TRBD1|few|TRBV6-1|TRBJ1-5
CASSGDRGGQPQHF
TGTGCCAGCAGTGGGGACAGGGGAGGGCAGCCCCAGCATTTT
>-|-|TRBV27|TRBJ2-1
CASSLSLGRSQFF
TGTGCCAGCAGTTTATCGTTAGGGAGATCGCAGTTCTTC
>-|-|TRBV4-2|TRBJ2-1
CASSPGGYNEQFF
TGTGCCAGCAGCCCGGGCGGGTACAATGAGCAGTTCTTC
>-|-|TRBV6-6|TRBJ2-3
CASLSTDTQYF
TGTGCCAGCCTTTCCACAGATACGCAGTATTTT
>-|-|TRBV7-9|TRBJ2-3
CASSMQMGLRADTQYF
TGTGCCAGCAGCATGCAGATGGGGTTGAGGGCAGATACGCAGTATTTT
>-|-|TRBV28|TRBJ1-5
CASMVGGGHQPQHF
TGTGCCAGCATGGTCGGCGGGGGGCATCAGCCCCAGCATTTT
>-|-|TRBV6-1|TRBJ1-5
CASTLNNQPQHF
TGTGCCAGCACCTTAAATAATCAGCCCCAGCATTTT
>TRBD1|-|TRBV14|TRBJ1-1
CASSPTGQGLRTEAFF
TGTGCCAGCAGCCCGACGGGACAGGGGTTGAGGACTGAAGCTTTCTTT
>-|-|TRBV11-2|TRBJ2-6
CASSHLLGANVLTF
TGTGCCAGCAGTCACCTTCTAGGGGCCAACGTCCTGACTTTC
>-|-|TRBV6-1|TRBJ1-4
CASSEALQVPNEKLFF
TGTGCCAGCAGTGAAGCGCTTCAGGTGCCCAATGAAAAACTGTTTTTT
>-|-|TRBV7-7|TRBJ2-7
CASSLGVGGSSYEQYF
TGTGCCAGCAGCTTAGGGGTAGGCGGCAGCTCCTACGAGCAGTACTTC
>TRBD1|-|TRBV2|TRBJ2-7
CASSTGQVLTSYEQYF
TGTGCCAGCAGCACAGGACAGGTCCTTACCTCCTACGAGCAGTACTTC
>-|-|TRBV11-2|TRBJ2-7
CASSSPKGASGYEQYF
TGTGCCAGCAGCTCCCCTAAAGGGGCGAGTGGGTACGAGCAGTACTTC
>TRBD2|medium-sized|TRBV6-5|TRBJ2-1
CASSSLLAGDYNEQFF
TGTGCCAGCAGTTCCCTACTAGCGGGGGACTACAATGAGCAGTTCTTC
>-|-|TRBV5-6|TRBJ2-1
CASSLRDLDNEQFF
TGTGCCAGCAGCTTGCGGGATTTGGACAATGAGCAGTTCTTC
>TRBD2|-|TRBV29-1|TRBJ2-6
CSVASGYSGANVLTF
TGCAGCGTTGCTAGCGGTTACTCTGGGGCCAACGTCCTGACTTTC
>TRBD2|-|TRBV5-1|TRBJ2-7
CASSPGLAGGSSYEQYF
TGCGCCAGCAGCCCGGGACTAGCGGGAGGGAGCTCCTACGAGCAGTACTTC
>-|few|TRBV6-1|TRBJ2-6
CASSEGTSGANVLTF
TGTGCCAGCAGTGAAGGGACATCTGGGGCCAACGTCCTGACTTTC
>-|once|TRBV19|TRBJ1-5
CASSIGGGQPQHF
TGTGCCAGTAGTATAGGGGGGGGCCAGCCCCAGCATTTT
>-|-|TRBV27|TRBJ2-7
CASSLGLNYEQYF
TGTGCCAGCAGTTTAGGGCTAAACTACGAGCAGTACTTC
>-|-|TRBV18|TRBJ1-1
CASSPPGRDMNTEAFF
TGTGCCAGCTCACCTCCGGGAAGGGACATGAACACTGAAGCTTTCTTT
>-|-|TRBV7-9|TRBJ2-7
CASQSGLGVFYEQYF
TGTGCCAGCCAATCGGGCCTCGGGGTATTCTACGAGCAGTACTTC
>TRBD1|-|TRBV29-1|TRBJ2-2
CSVEQGTVNTGELFF
TGCAGCGTTGAACAGGGGACAGTCAACACCGGGGAGCTGTTTTTT
>-|-|TRBV5-6|TRBJ2-1
CASTVRDEQFF
TGTGCCAGCACTGTGAGGGATGAGCAGTTCTTC
>-|-|TRBV13|TRBJ2-2
CASSSRSVPNTGELFF
TGTGCCAGCAGCTCGCGTAGCGTGCCAAACACCGGGGAGCTGTTTTTT
>TRBD1|-|TRBV19|TRBJ2-7
CASSIVTGAIYEQYF
TGTGCCAGTAGTATAGTTACAGGGGCTATCTACGAGCAGTACTTC
>TRBD1|once|TRBV7-2|TRBJ2-7
CASSKYRGRRYEQYF
TGTGCCAGCAGCAAGTACAGGGGGCGACGCTACGAGCAGTACTTC
>-|few|TRBV7-9|TRBJ2-7
CASSLGLGQDEQYF
TGTGCCAGCAGCTTAGGTCTGGGGCAGGACGAGCAGTACTTC
>-|few|TRBV5-5|TRBJ2-7
CASSFVGLEYF
TGTGCCAGCAGCTTCGTCGGGTTGGAGTACTTC
>TRBD1|few|TRBV5-1|TRBJ2-7
CASPRIGQGEVEQYF
TGCGCCAGCCCTCGAATAGGACAGGGGGAGGTCGAGCAGTACTTC
>TRBD1|-|TRBV6-1|TRBJ2-7
CASSATGTAVHEQYF
TGTGCCAGCAGCGCTACCGGGACAGCAGTCCACGAGCAGTACTTC
>-|-|TRBV18|TRBJ1-1
CASSPFRGGMNTEAFF
TGTGCCAGCTCACCCTTTCGAGGGGGAATGAACACTGAAGCTTTCTTT
>TRBD1|-|TRBV6-1|TRBJ1-5
CASSFDRGHEPQHF
TGTGCCAGCAGTTTCGACAGGGGGCACGAGCCCCAGCATTTT
>TRBD1|-|TRBV7-9|TRBJ2-1
CASSPGQGYNEQFF
TGTGCCAGCAGCCCGGGACAGGGTTACAATGAGCAGTTCTTC
>-|-|TRBV15|TRBJ2-1
CATGQGSEQFF
TGTGCCACCGGGCAGGGGTCTGAGCAGTTCTTC
>-|-|TRBV6-4|TRBJ2-7
CASSEAAFDYEQYF
TGTGCCAGCAGTGAAGCGGCGTTCGATTACGAGCAGTACTTC
>TRBD1|-|TRBV28|TRBJ2-3
CASSLSYRGRDTQYF
TGTGCCAGCAGTTTATCCTACAGGGGGCGAGATACGCAGTATTTT
>-|-|TRBV7-9|TRBJ1-1
CASSPKDSSNTEAFF
TGTGCCAGCAGCCCCAAGGACAGCTCGAACACTGAAGCTTTCTTT
>-|-|TRBV29-1|TRBJ2-7
CSVVDSSSVDYEQYF
TGCAGCGTTGTTGACTCTTCATCGGTGGACTACGAGCAGTACTTC
>-|-|TRBV28|TRBJ1-1
CASSPTVGDTEAFF
TGTGCCAGCAGTCCCACAGTCGGGGACACTGAAGCTTTCTTT
>-|-|TRBV4-1|TRBJ2-1
CASSPDERYNEQFF
TGCGCCAGCAGCCCGGATGAGCGTTACAATGAGCAGTTCTTC
>-|-|TRBV30|TRBJ1-1
CAWSGAANTEAFF
TGTGCCTGGAGTGGGGCAGCAAACACTGAAGCTTTCTTT